Listed below are T cell receptor beta chains from one sample, sequenced in a study of cytotoxic CD8 clonotypes in ibrutinib-treated CLL. Sequencing was performed with immunoSEQ multiplex PCR; in TCRdb, only in-frame clones are kept and a portion is missing. The sample holds around 97,000 clones, approximately 78% seen once. Sequencing was performed on PBMCs, taken after 12 months of ibrutinib treatment. The receptors were gathered from a human donor with chronic lymphocytic leukemia. CDR3s include the opening cysteine and the closing phenylalanine or tryptophan. A D gene is named only where the DNA matches it firmly. The listing skips clone size in some rows; elsewhere it reads once, few, many or a size class.

>once|TRBJ2-1|TRBD2|TRBV5-6
TGTGCCAGCAGCCAAGGACTAGCGGGGGTCTATGAGCAGTTCTTC
CASSQGLAGVYEQFF
>few|TRBJ1-1|.|TRBV6-1
TGTGCCAGCAGTCGAGGGCCTGACACTGAAGCTTTCTTT
CASSRGPDTEAFF
>few|TRBJ2-7|TRBD1|TRBV23-1
TGCGCCAGCAGCAGGACAGGGCAGGTCGACGAGCAGTACTTC
CASSRTGQVDEQYF
>.|TRBJ2-5|.|TRBV4-3
TGCGCCAGCAGCCAAGGACAGGAAGAGACCCAGTACTTC
CASSQGQEETQYF
>.|TRBJ2-7|.|TRBV5-1
TGCGCCAGCAGTTCCGGGCCAGCCTACGAGCAGTACTTC
CASSSGPAYEQYF
>.|TRBJ2-5|.|TRBV5-4
TGTGCCAGCAGCTTGGGGCGGGCCGAGACAAGGGGAGAGACCCAGTACTTC
CASSLGRAETRGETQYF
>once|TRBJ2-7|.|TRBV29-1
TGCAGCGTTGAAGATCGGGCCAGGACCCAAGAGCAGTACTTC
CSVEDRARTQEQYF
>.|TRBJ2-5|.|TRBV10-3
TGTGCCATTAGAGGGCAAGAGACCCAGTACTTC
CAIRGQETQYF
>.|TRBJ1-6|.|TRBV10-1
TGCGCCAGACAAGCCAGGGCAGAGGCAAATTCACCCCTCCACTTT
CARQARAEANSPLHF
>.|TRBJ1-4|TRBD1|TRBV6-1
TGTGCCAGCGGAACAGGGGAGAGGAGAGAAAAACTGTTTTTT
CASGTGERREKLFF
>.|TRBJ2-7|TRBD1|TRBV28
TGTGCCAGCAGTTTAACCAATACCGGGACAGGCTACGAGCAGTACTTC
CASSLTNTGTGYEQYF
>.|TRBJ2-3|.|TRBV7-2
TGTGCCAGCAGCCTGATCCAGCTTAGCACAGATACGCAGTATTTT
CASSLIQLSTDTQYF
>.|TRBJ1-4|.|TRBV25-1
TGTGCCAGCAGTGTTACAGGGTTAACTAATGAAAAACTGTTTTTT
CASSVTGLTNEKLFF
>.|TRBJ1-4|.|TRBV19
TGTGCCAGTAGTCAGATCGGGGTTCAGCAAAAACTGTTTTTT
CASSQIGVQQKLFF
>.|TRBJ2-1|.|TRBV4-2
TGTGCCAGCAGCCAAGACCCGGGGAGTAATGAGCAGTTCTTC
CASSQDPGSNEQFF
>.|TRBJ2-1|.|TRBV7-2
TGTGCCAGCAGCTCCCTAGCGTCATACAATGAGCAGTTCTTC
CASSSLASYNEQFF
>.|TRBJ1-3|.|TRBV6-6
TGTGCCAGCAGTCCGACGTCGGGGGCGGGAAACACCATATATTTT
CASSPTSGAGNTIYF
>.|TRBJ2-5|TRBD2|TRBV12-5
TGTGCTAGTGGCAAAGGGACTACGCAAGAGACCCAGTACTTC
CASGKGTTQETQYF
>.|TRBJ1-2|TRBD1|TRBV6-1
TGTGCCAGCAGTGAAGCGTGGACAGGAGGTAGTTATGGCTACACCTTC
CASSEAWTGGSYGYTF
>.|TRBJ1-2|.|TRBV18
TGTGCCAGCTCCCCCTCGGGAGACAGTGGCTACACCTTC
CASSPSGDSGYTF
>once|TRBJ1-4|TRBD1|TRBV4-1
TGCGCCAGCAGCGATTTACCGGGACAGACGAAAAAACTGTTTTTT
CASSDLPGQTKKLFF
>.|TRBJ1-5|.|TRBV5-6
TGTGCCAGCAGCTTGGGAAGGGGCGGGTATCAGCCCCAGCATTTT
CASSLGRGGYQPQHF
>once|TRBJ2-7|.|TRBV7-3
TGTGCCAGCAGCTTAACGTTAGGGGACTTACAGTACTTC
CASSLTLGDLQYF
>.|TRBJ1-2|TRBD1|TRBV5-5
TGTGCCAGCAGCTCCGGGACAGGGGGCCAAATAGGTGGCTACACCTTC
CASSSGTGGQIGGYTF
>.|TRBJ2-7|.|TRBV29-1
TGCAGCGTTGTGTGGACTGCCGGGGGCGACGAGCAGTACTTC
CSVVWTAGGDEQYF
>.|TRBJ1-2|.|TRBV4-1
TGCGCCAGCAGCCAAGATACAGATTATGGCTACACCTTC
CASSQDTDYGYTF
>.|TRBJ1-2|.|TRBV7-2
TGTGCCATCGAGATCCTTGGCTACACCTTC
CAIEILGYTF
>.|TRBJ2-7|.|TRBV6-1
TGTGCCAGCAGTGCCGACTCCTACGAGCAGTACTTC
CASSADSYEQYF
>.|TRBJ2-1|.|TRBV7-2
TGTGCCAGCAGCTTAGGTTGGGAGGAGCAGTTCTTC
CASSLGWEEQFF
>.|TRBJ1-2|TRBD1|TRBV7-8
TGTGCCAGCAGCTTAGCGGAGTCCAGGGGGGCGAATGGCTACACCTTC
CASSLAESRGANGYTF